This entry features one T cell receptor (beta chain) sequence. Antigen unknown. TCRdb used MiXCR to reprocess the reads, holding one entry per CDR3 protein. The profile shows 450,000 to 550,000 distinct CDR3 sequences, about 44% of them singletons. This entry is derived from a study of T cell repertoires in cytomegalovirus infection. The germline V and J ends were trimmed by 7 bases and 0 bases, with 10 bases remaining between them. Germline CDR1 is MNHNS and CDR2 is SASEGT. This CDR3 is 14 amino acids long. V usage is TRBV6-1 and J usage is TRBJ1-5; D not certain. This TCR was sampled from a human donor in good health (CMV status not recorded). Some clones in this sample may be carry-over from other donors' samples. Sequences were derived from cultured PBMCs, sampled from culture after CMV antigen stimulation. DNA for the CDR3: TGTGCCAGCACACCTTGGGGTAGCAATCAGCCCCAGCATTTT. This gives the protein CASTPWGSNQPQHF.